The TCR beta chain described here comes from a study of CD8 T cells in ankylosing spondylitis. Whole-study results and caveats: In ankylosing spondylitis blood, a motif of several highly homologous TCR beta variants appeared characteristic. Reported data indicate significant enrichment of disease-linked clones within matched ankylosing spondylitis synovial fluid.

About this clonotype: Its target is unknown.

CDR3 length equals 14 residues. Germline-derived CDR1 and CDR2 are DFQATT and SNEGSKA (reference sequence). Trimming removed 0 bases from V and 3 bases from J, with 11 bases in between. TCRdb independently ran MiXCR on the 5' RACE reads; one entry per CDR3 protein. This table holds fewer than 750,000 distinct CDR3 sequences, roughly 19% found once. Material: blood, either unsorted or a sorted T cell fraction (not recorded which). The receptor was derived from a male donor with ankylosing spondylitis. J is TRBJ1-1 and V is TRBV20-1; D gene uncertain. The CDR3 DNA sequence: TGCAGTGCTAGAGATCCTAGGGCCTACACTGAAGCTTTCTTT. It is translated as CSARDPRAYTEAFF.